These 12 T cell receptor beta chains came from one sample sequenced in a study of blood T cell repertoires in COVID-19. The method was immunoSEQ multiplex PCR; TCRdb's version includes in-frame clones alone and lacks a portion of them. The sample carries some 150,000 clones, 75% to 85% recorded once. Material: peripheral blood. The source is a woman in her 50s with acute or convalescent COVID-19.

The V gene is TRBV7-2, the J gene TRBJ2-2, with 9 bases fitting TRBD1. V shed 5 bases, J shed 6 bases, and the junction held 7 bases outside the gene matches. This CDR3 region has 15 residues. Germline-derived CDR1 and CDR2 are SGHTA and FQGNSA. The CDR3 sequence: CASSERQGGSGELFF. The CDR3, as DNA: TGTGCCAGCAGCGAAAGACAGGGGGGCTCCGGGGAGCTGTTTTTT.

CDR3: CASSVSGLEREKLFF. The CDR3 nucleotides are TGTGCCAGCAGTGTATCAGGACTTGAGAGGGAAAAACTGTTTTTT. V and J are TRBV2 and TRBJ1-4; D unresolved. The germline V gene encodes CDR1 SNHLY and CDR2 FYNNEI. There are 15 residues in the CDR3. V lost 4 bases and J lost 8, with 17 bases in between.

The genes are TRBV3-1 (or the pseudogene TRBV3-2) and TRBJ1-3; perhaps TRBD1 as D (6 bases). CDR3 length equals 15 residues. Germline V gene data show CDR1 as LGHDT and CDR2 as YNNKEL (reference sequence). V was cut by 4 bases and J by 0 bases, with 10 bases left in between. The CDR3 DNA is TGTGCCAGCAGCCCGACAGGTTTCTCTGGAAACACCATATATTTT. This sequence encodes CASSPTGFSGNTIYF.

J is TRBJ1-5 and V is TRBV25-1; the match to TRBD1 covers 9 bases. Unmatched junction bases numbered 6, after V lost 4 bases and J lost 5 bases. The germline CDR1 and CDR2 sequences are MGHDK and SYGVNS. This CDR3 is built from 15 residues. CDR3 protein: CASSGTGTGYQPQHF. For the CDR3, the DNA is TGTGCCAGCAGTGGCACCGGGACAGGGTATCAGCCCCAGCATTTT.

The CDR3 is CASSRSDNQPQHF. The CDR3, as DNA: TGTGCCAGCAGCCGCTCAGACAATCAGCCCCAGCATTTT. The chain couples TRBV7-2 to TRBJ1-5; no firm D call. The V end was cut by 5 bases, the J end by 3 bases, with 8 bases between. The CDR3 is made up of 13 amino acids. Germline-derived CDR1 and CDR2 are SGHTA and FQGNSA. Full variable domain (missing parts from reference TRBV7-2 and TRBJ1-5): GAGVSQSPSNKVTEKGKDVELRCDPISGHTALYWYRQSLGQGLEFLIYFQGNSAPDKSGLPSDRFSAERTGGSVSTLTIQRTQQEDSAVYLCASSRSDNQPQHFGDGTRLSIL.

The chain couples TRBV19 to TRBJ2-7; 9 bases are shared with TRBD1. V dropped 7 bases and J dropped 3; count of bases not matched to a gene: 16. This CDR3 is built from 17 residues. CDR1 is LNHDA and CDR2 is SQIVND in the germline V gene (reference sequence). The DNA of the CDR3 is TGTGCCAGTACCCCTTCGCCGGGACAGGGAGGAAGCTACGAGCAGTACTTC. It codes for CASTPSPGQGGSYEQYF.

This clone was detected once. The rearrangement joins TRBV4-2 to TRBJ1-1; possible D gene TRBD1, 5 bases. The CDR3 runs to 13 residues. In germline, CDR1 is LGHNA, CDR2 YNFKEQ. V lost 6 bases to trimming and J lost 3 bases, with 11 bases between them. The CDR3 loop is CASRQLGDTEAFF. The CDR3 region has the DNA TGTGCCAGCAGACAGCTAGGGGACACTGAAGCTTTCTTT.

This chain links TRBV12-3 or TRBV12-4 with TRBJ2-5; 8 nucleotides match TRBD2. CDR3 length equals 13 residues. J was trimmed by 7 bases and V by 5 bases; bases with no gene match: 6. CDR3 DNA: TGTGCCAGCAGTCGGGAGGGACGGGTGACCCAGTACTTC. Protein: CASSREGRVTQYF.

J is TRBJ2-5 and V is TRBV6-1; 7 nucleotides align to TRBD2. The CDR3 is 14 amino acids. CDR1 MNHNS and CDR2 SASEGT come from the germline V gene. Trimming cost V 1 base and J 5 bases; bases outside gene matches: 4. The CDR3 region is CASSEGAGTETQYF. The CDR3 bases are TGTGCCAGCAGTGAAGGAGCGGGGACGGAGACCCAGTACTTC.

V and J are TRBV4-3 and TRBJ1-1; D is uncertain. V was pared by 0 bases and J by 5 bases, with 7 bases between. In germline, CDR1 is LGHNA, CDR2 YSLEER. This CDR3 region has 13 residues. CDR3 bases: TGCGCCAGCAGCCAAGAACCGGGTACTGAAGCTTTCTTT. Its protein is CASSQEPGTEAFF.

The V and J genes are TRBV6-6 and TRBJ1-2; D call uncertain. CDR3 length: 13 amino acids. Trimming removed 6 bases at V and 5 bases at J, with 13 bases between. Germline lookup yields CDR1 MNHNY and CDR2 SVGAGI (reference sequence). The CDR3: CASSFEATYGYTF. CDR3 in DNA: TGTGCCAGCAGCTTCGAGGCGACTTATGGCTACACCTTC.

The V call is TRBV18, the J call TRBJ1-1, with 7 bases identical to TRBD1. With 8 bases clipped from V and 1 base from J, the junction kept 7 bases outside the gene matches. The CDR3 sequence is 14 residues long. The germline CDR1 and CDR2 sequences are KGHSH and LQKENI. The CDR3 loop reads CASRTGLSNTEAFF. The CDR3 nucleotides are TGTGCCAGCCGGACAGGATTATCGAACACTGAAGCTTTCTTT.